A selection of T cell receptor beta chains follows, all from one sample in a study of blood T cell repertoires in COVID-19. Only in-frame clones appear in the TCRdb table, and some are missing; sequencing was by immunoSEQ multiplex PCR. The data contain approximately 270,000 clones, almost 90% of them singletons. The sample comprised peripheral blood. The receptors were sampled from a man of 80 years or more with acute or convalescent COVID-19. Each CDR3 is given with its conserved first and last residue. The order of the fields is J gene, D gene, V gene, clone size, CDR3 protein, CDR3 DNA. D genes are given only for firm matches. Some rows mark clone size as missing; the rest say once, few, many or name a class of expanded clone.

j_gene: TRBJ1-1; d_gene: TRBD1; v_gene: TRBV11-2; abundance: -; CDR3aa: CASSLVGTGTEAFF; CDR3nt: TGTGCCAGCAGCTTAGTCGGGACAGGGACTGAAGCTTTCTTT
j_gene: TRBJ2-7; d_gene: TRBD1; v_gene: TRBV6-6; abundance: -; CDR3aa: CASSTTGGSYEQYF; CDR3nt: TGTGCCAGCAGTACTACAGGGGGCTCCTACGAGCAGTACTTC
j_gene: TRBJ1-1; d_gene: TRBD1; v_gene: TRBV3-1/TRBV3-2; abundance: -; CDR3aa: CASSPDRGWMNTEAFF; CDR3nt: TGTGCCAGCAGCCCGGACAGGGGGTGGATGAACACTGAAGCTTTCTTT
j_gene: TRBJ2-7; d_gene: TRBD1; v_gene: TRBV28; abundance: -; CDR3aa: CASSVPGQGKDEQYF; CDR3nt: TGTGCCAGCAGTGTCCCGGGACAGGGGAAGGACGAGCAGTACTTC
j_gene: TRBJ2-7; d_gene: TRBD1; v_gene: TRBV7-9; abundance: -; CDR3aa: CASSSWTGGVYEQYF; CDR3nt: TGTGCCAGCAGCTCGTGGACAGGGGGCGTCTACGAGCAGTACTTC
j_gene: TRBJ2-2; d_gene: TRBD2; v_gene: TRBV7-2; abundance: -; CDR3aa: CASSLRAGYGTGELFF; CDR3nt: TGTGCCAGCAGCTTACGAGCGGGGTATGGGACCGGGGAGCTGTTTTTT
j_gene: TRBJ1-1; d_gene: -; v_gene: TRBV7-2; abundance: -; CDR3aa: CASSIGIREAFF; CDR3nt: TGTGCCAGCAGCATCGGGATCCGAGAAGCTTTCTTT
j_gene: TRBJ2-3; d_gene: TRBD2; v_gene: TRBV5-4; abundance: -; CDR3aa: CASSSGLAGGRVDTQYF; CDR3nt: TGTGCCAGCAGCTCCGGACTAGCGGGAGGCCGAGTAGATACGCAGTATTTT
j_gene: TRBJ2-7; d_gene: TRBD1; v_gene: TRBV5-1; abundance: -; CDR3aa: CASSLGGGEIHDEQYF; CDR3nt: TGCGCCAGCAGCTTGGGAGGGGGCGAAATTCACGACGAGCAGTACTTC
j_gene: TRBJ2-3; d_gene: TRBD2; v_gene: TRBV3-1/TRBV3-2; abundance: -; CDR3aa: CASSPRPGLTQQYF; CDR3nt: TGTGCCAGCAGCCCCCGGCCGGGACTAACCCAGCAGTATTTT
j_gene: TRBJ1-5; d_gene: -; v_gene: TRBV28; abundance: -; CDR3aa: CASSLHPRNQPQHF; CDR3nt: TGTGCCAGCAGTCTACATCCGAGGAATCAGCCCCAGCATTTT
j_gene: TRBJ2-5; d_gene: TRBD2; v_gene: TRBV11-2; abundance: once; CDR3aa: CASSPRLAGGQETQYF; CDR3nt: TGTGCCAGCAGCCCCCGACTAGCGGGAGGGCAAGAGACCCAGTACTTC
j_gene: TRBJ1-3; d_gene: TRBD1; v_gene: TRBV7-2; abundance: -; CDR3aa: CASSSGTAGGNTIYF; CDR3nt: TGTGCCAGCAGCTCCGGGACAGCTGGTGGAAACACCATATATTTT
j_gene: TRBJ2-1; d_gene: TRBD2; v_gene: TRBV14; abundance: -; CDR3aa: CASSQALAGVNEQFF; CDR3nt: TGTGCCAGCAGCCAGGCGCTAGCGGGGGTCAATGAGCAGTTCTTC
j_gene: TRBJ1-5; d_gene: TRBD1; v_gene: TRBV6-5; abundance: -; CDR3aa: CASRTGGAGQPQHF; CDR3nt: TGTGCCAGCAGGACAGGGGGCGCGGGTCAGCCCCAGCATTTT
j_gene: TRBJ2-7; d_gene: -; v_gene: TRBV11-2; abundance: once; CDR3aa: CASSLDPGYYEQYF; CDR3nt: TGTGCCAGCAGCTTAGACCCAGGGTACTACGAGCAGTACTTC
j_gene: TRBJ2-7; d_gene: TRBD2; v_gene: TRBV10-3; abundance: -; CDR3aa: CAISGTSGRAFGEQYF; CDR3nt: TGTGCCATCAGCGGGACTAGCGGGAGGGCCTTTGGCGAGCAGTACTTC
j_gene: TRBJ2-1; d_gene: -; v_gene: TRBV5-1; abundance: -; CDR3aa: CASSLVAGSYNEQFF; CDR3nt: TGCGCCAGCAGCTTGGTCGCGGGTTCCTACAATGAGCAGTTCTTC
j_gene: TRBJ2-1; d_gene: -; v_gene: TRBV19; abundance: -; CDR3aa: CASSIDLGFFF; CDR3nt: TGTGCCAGTAGTATAGATCTAGGCTTCTTCTTC
j_gene: TRBJ1-1; d_gene: TRBD1; v_gene: TRBV5-1; abundance: -; CDR3aa: CASSPGQVHMNTEAFF; CDR3nt: TGCGCCAGCAGCCCAGGACAGGTACACATGAACACTGAAGCTTTCTTT
j_gene: TRBJ2-1; d_gene: -; v_gene: TRBV25-1; abundance: -; CDR3aa: CASSGGGGFSYNEQFF; CDR3nt: TGTGCCAGCAGTGGTGGAGGGGGCTTCTCCTACAATGAGCAGTTCTTC
j_gene: TRBJ2-1; d_gene: TRBD2; v_gene: TRBV18; abundance: -; CDR3aa: CASSPPGREGPYNEQFF; CDR3nt: TGTGCCAGCTCACCACCGGGTCGGGAGGGGCCCTACAATGAGCAGTTCTTC
j_gene: TRBJ1-6; d_gene: -; v_gene: TRBV28; abundance: -; CDR3aa: CASSRGSHNSPLHF; CDR3nt: TGTGCCAGCAGCCGGGGTTCTCATAATTCACCCCTCCACTTT
j_gene: TRBJ1-2; d_gene: TRBD1; v_gene: TRBV6-2/TRBV6-3; abundance: -; CDR3aa: CASSFLRTGKMAYGYTF; CDR3nt: TGTGCCAGCAGTTTCCTTCGGACAGGGAAAATGGCCTATGGCTACACCTTC
j_gene: TRBJ1-2; d_gene: TRBD1; v_gene: TRBV2; abundance: -; CDR3aa: CASSTDRGRVYTF; CDR3nt: TGTGCCAGCAGTACGGACAGGGGAAGGGTCTACACCTTC
j_gene: TRBJ1-4; d_gene: -; v_gene: TRBV29-1; abundance: -; CDR3aa: CSAITIEVSNEKLFF; CDR3nt: TGCAGCGCTATCACGATCGAGGTGTCTAATGAAAAACTGTTTTTT
j_gene: TRBJ1-2; d_gene: TRBD1; v_gene: TRBV28; abundance: -; CDR3aa: CASRSGGSNYGYTF; CDR3nt: TGTGCCAGCAGGTCAGGGGGATCGAACTATGGCTACACCTTC
j_gene: TRBJ2-7; d_gene: -; v_gene: TRBV5-4; abundance: few; CDR3aa: CASSQQRGGYEQYF; CDR3nt: TGTGCCAGCAGCCAGCAACGAGGGGGCTACGAGCAGTACTTC
j_gene: TRBJ1-3; d_gene: -; v_gene: TRBV6-6; abundance: -; CDR3aa: CASTGGRVVRNTIYF; CDR3nt: TGTGCCAGCACGGGGGGACGGGTTGTAAGAAACACCATATATTTT
j_gene: TRBJ2-7; d_gene: TRBD1; v_gene: TRBV19; abundance: -; CDR3aa: CASSSDRGSEQYF; CDR3nt: TGTGCCAGTAGTTCTGACAGGGGGAGCGAGCAGTACTTC
j_gene: TRBJ1-2; d_gene: -; v_gene: TRBV28; abundance: -; CDR3aa: CASSLLAGYGYTF; CDR3nt: TGTGCCAGCAGTCTCCTCGCGGGGTATGGCTACACCTTC
j_gene: TRBJ2-7; d_gene: -; v_gene: TRBV7-2; abundance: -; CDR3aa: CATSTRYEQYF; CDR3nt: TGTGCCACCTCGACTAGATACGAGCAGTACTTC
j_gene: TRBJ2-5; d_gene: -; v_gene: TRBV7-9; abundance: -; CDR3aa: CASSEIQETQYF; CDR3nt: TGTGCCAGCAGCGAGATCCAAGAGACCCAGTACTTC
j_gene: TRBJ2-1; d_gene: TRBD2; v_gene: TRBV3-1/TRBV3-2; abundance: -; CDR3aa: CASSQGLAEERQFF; CDR3nt: TGTGCCAGCAGCCAAGGACTAGCTGAAGAGAGGCAGTTCTTC
j_gene: TRBJ1-2; d_gene: TRBD1; v_gene: TRBV5-4; abundance: -; CDR3aa: CASSPQGALNYGYTF; CDR3nt: TGTGCCAGCAGCCCCCAGGGGGCGCTTAACTATGGCTACACCTTC
j_gene: TRBJ2-7; d_gene: -; v_gene: TRBV9; abundance: -; CDR3aa: CASSVAPSEVANF; CDR3nt: TGTGCCAGCAGCGTAGCCCCTAGCGAAGTTGCCAACTTC